This is a list of T cell receptor beta chains from one sample in a study of Ad26.COV2.S vaccination and SARS-CoV-2 variants. Method: immunoSEQ multiplex PCR; TCRdb's copy keeps in-frame clones and lacks some. The sample has about 320,000 clones, about 82% seen once. Here the sequenced sample was peripheral blood, taken in a trial of Ad26.COV2.S vaccine versus placebo. The receptors originated from a person aged 18-60 years who received the Ad26.COV2.S COVID-19 vaccine or a placebo. CDR3s include the opening cysteine and the closing phenylalanine or tryptophan. D genes are given only for firm matches. Clone size is given for some rows only: seen once, a few or many times, or a class if the clone is expanded.

j_call: TRBJ1-4; clone_size: once; d_call: .; v_call: TRBV3-1/TRBV3-2; cdr3_nt: TGTGCCAGCAGCCAAGGTACCCAGGGGACACTCGAAAAACTGTTTTTT; cdr3_aa: CASSQGTQGTLEKLFF
j_call: TRBJ1-3; clone_size: once; d_call: .; v_call: TRBV11-2; cdr3_nt: TGTGCCAGCAGCCTAACCCGGGACTTTGGAAACACCATATATTTT; cdr3_aa: CASSLTRDFGNTIYF
j_call: TRBJ1-1; clone_size: .; d_call: TRBD1; v_call: TRBV6-5; cdr3_nt: TGTGCCAGCAGTTCCCCGTCTGGACAGGCTCACACTGAAGCTTTCTTT; cdr3_aa: CASSSPSGQAHTEAFF
j_call: TRBJ1-6; clone_size: .; d_call: TRBD1; v_call: TRBV7-2; cdr3_nt: TGTGCCAGCAGCTTAGCGGGGACAGGCAATTCACCCCTCCACTTT; cdr3_aa: CASSLAGTGNSPLHF
j_call: TRBJ2-7; clone_size: .; d_call: .; v_call: TRBV2; cdr3_nt: TGTGCCAGCAGTGAAACGTCCTACGAGCAGTACTTC; cdr3_aa: CASSETSYEQYF
j_call: TRBJ1-5; clone_size: few; d_call: .; v_call: TRBV4-3; cdr3_nt: TGCGCCAGCAGCCAAGAAGACCAGGGATGGCCCCAGCATTTT; cdr3_aa: CASSQEDQGWPQHF
j_call: TRBJ2-5; clone_size: .; d_call: .; v_call: TRBV5-1; cdr3_nt: TGCGCCAGCAGGGTCAGCCTGTACCAAGAGACCCAGTACTTC; cdr3_aa: CASRVSLYQETQYF
j_call: TRBJ2-7; clone_size: .; d_call: .; v_call: TRBV7-9; cdr3_nt: TGTGCCAGCAGCACAGAGGTCAGGGGATGGGACGAGCAGTACTTC; cdr3_aa: CASSTEVRGWDEQYF
j_call: TRBJ2-3; clone_size: few; d_call: .; v_call: TRBV10-1; cdr3_nt: TGCGCCAGCAGTGCTGACGCGGCGGGTAGCACAGATACGCAGTATTTT; cdr3_aa: CASSADAAGSTDTQYF
j_call: TRBJ2-1; clone_size: .; d_call: TRBD1; v_call: TRBV15; cdr3_nt: TGTGCCACCAGCAGAGATAGGGCAGGGGGCTTGTACAATGAGCAGTTCTTC; cdr3_aa: CATSRDRAGGLYNEQFF
j_call: TRBJ1-6; clone_size: .; d_call: TRBD1; v_call: TRBV7-9; cdr3_nt: TGTGCCAGCAGCCCCCGACAGGGCAATAATTCACCCCTCCACTTT; cdr3_aa: CASSPRQGNNSPLHF
j_call: TRBJ1-2; clone_size: .; d_call: .; v_call: TRBV7-9; cdr3_nt: TGTGCCAGCAGCCCCCTCCTGGGAGGGTATGGCTACACCTTC; cdr3_aa: CASSPLLGGYGYTF
j_call: TRBJ1-2; clone_size: .; d_call: .; v_call: TRBV6-5; cdr3_nt: TGTGCCAGCAGTCCACGTGGACAGCTATATGGCTACACCTTC; cdr3_aa: CASSPRGQLYGYTF
j_call: TRBJ2-1; clone_size: .; d_call: TRBD2; v_call: TRBV5-4; cdr3_nt: TGTGCCAGCAGACTAGCGGGGAGTAGTGAGCAGTTCTTC; cdr3_aa: CASRLAGSSEQFF
j_call: TRBJ2-7; clone_size: .; d_call: .; v_call: TRBV10-3; cdr3_nt: TGTGCCATCAGTGAGTCGACAATAAGGGGCCCCTACGAGCAGTACTTC; cdr3_aa: CAISESTIRGPYEQYF
j_call: TRBJ1-3; clone_size: .; d_call: .; v_call: TRBV4-1; cdr3_nt: TGCGCCAGCAGCCAAGATAGCGCCAGGGGTTATGGAAACACCATATATTTT; cdr3_aa: CASSQDSARGYGNTIYF
j_call: TRBJ1-6; clone_size: .; d_call: .; v_call: TRBV2; cdr3_nt: TGTGCCAGCAGTGAAGCACGGGTGGGGAATTCACCCCTCCACTTT; cdr3_aa: CASSEARVGNSPLHF
j_call: TRBJ1-1; clone_size: once; d_call: .; v_call: TRBV5-4; cdr3_nt: TGTGCCAGCAGCCCCGGGGAGGGCAGGGCTGAAGCTTTCTTT; cdr3_aa: CASSPGEGRAEAFF
j_call: TRBJ2-5; clone_size: .; d_call: .; v_call: TRBV7-2; cdr3_nt: TGTGCCAGCAGCTCCGAAGAGCGACGGGAGACCCAGTACTTC; cdr3_aa: CASSSEERRETQYF
j_call: TRBJ2-3; clone_size: .; d_call: .; v_call: TRBV19; cdr3_nt: TGTGCCAGTAGTAACGGACGTATTACAGATACGCAGTATTTT; cdr3_aa: CASSNGRITDTQYF
j_call: TRBJ2-7; clone_size: .; d_call: TRBD1; v_call: TRBV10-1; cdr3_nt: TGCGCCAGCAGTTTTCCCAACCGGACAGGGCCATGGGGCTCCTACGAGCAGTACTTC; cdr3_aa: CASSFPNRTGPWGSYEQYF
j_call: TRBJ1-2; clone_size: .; d_call: .; v_call: TRBV18; cdr3_nt: TGTGCCAGCTCACCACCGGGCAAAGGACAGACCCGTGGCTACACCTTC; cdr3_aa: CASSPPGKGQTRGYTF
j_call: TRBJ2-2; clone_size: few; d_call: .; v_call: TRBV7-9; cdr3_nt: TGTGCCAGCAGCCCCGGGGAGCTGTTTTTT; cdr3_aa: CASSPGELFF
j_call: TRBJ2-3; clone_size: .; d_call: .; v_call: TRBV4-3; cdr3_nt: TGCGCCAGCAGCGGAACCTCGGGGACGGGTGGAGATACGCAGTATTTT; cdr3_aa: CASSGTSGTGGDTQYF
j_call: TRBJ1-1; clone_size: .; d_call: TRBD1; v_call: TRBV3-1/TRBV3-2; cdr3_nt: TGTGCCAGCAGCCGCCACACTGCCCGGGACAGGGTGGGAGGCACTGAAGCTTTCTTT; cdr3_aa: CASSRHTARDRVGGTEAFF
j_call: TRBJ2-5; clone_size: .; d_call: .; v_call: TRBV5-1; cdr3_nt: TGCGCCAGCAGTGCGTGGCCCACGCAAGAGACCCAGTACTTC; cdr3_aa: CASSAWPTQETQYF
j_call: TRBJ1-5; clone_size: .; d_call: TRBD1; v_call: TRBV27; cdr3_nt: TGTGCCAGCAGTTTATCGGGGACAGGGACTTTTCGCAATCAGCCCCAGCATTTT; cdr3_aa: CASSLSGTGTFRNQPQHF
j_call: TRBJ2-5; clone_size: once; d_call: .; v_call: TRBV18; cdr3_nt: TGTGCCAGCTCACCACTCCTGGGGGAGGAGACCCAGTACTTC; cdr3_aa: CASSPLLGEETQYF
j_call: TRBJ1-3; clone_size: once; d_call: .; v_call: TRBV5-1; cdr3_nt: TGCGCCAGCAGCTTGGGGGGTTCTGGAAACACCATATATTTT; cdr3_aa: CASSLGGSGNTIYF
j_call: TRBJ1-2; clone_size: .; d_call: TRBD1; v_call: TRBV18; cdr3_nt: TGTGCCAGCTCTCCACTGGACAGGGCGGGCTACACCTTC; cdr3_aa: CASSPLDRAGYTF
j_call: TRBJ1-5; clone_size: .; d_call: TRBD1; v_call: TRBV6-4; cdr3_nt: TGTGCCAGCAGGGACAGGGGGTTCAATCAGCCCCAGCATTTT; cdr3_aa: CASRDRGFNQPQHF
j_call: TRBJ1-2; clone_size: few; d_call: TRBD1; v_call: TRBV19; cdr3_nt: TGTGCCAGTAGTATGGACAGGGTAGTCTATGGCTACACCTTC; cdr3_aa: CASSMDRVVYGYTF
j_call: TRBJ2-5; clone_size: .; d_call: .; v_call: TRBV10-3; cdr3_nt: TGTGCCATCAGTGAGTCGCCCCGGGGGGAGACCCAGTACTTC; cdr3_aa: CAISESPRGETQYF
j_call: TRBJ1-1; clone_size: .; d_call: .; v_call: TRBV12-3/TRBV12-4; cdr3_nt: TGTGCCAGCATCCTGGGTACTGAAGCTTTCTTT; cdr3_aa: CASILGTEAFF
j_call: TRBJ2-5; clone_size: .; d_call: .; v_call: TRBV7-2; cdr3_nt: TGTGCCAGCAGCTTAAACTCGGGGGGCCGAGAGACCCAGTACTTC; cdr3_aa: CASSLNSGGRETQYF
j_call: TRBJ2-5; clone_size: .; d_call: .; v_call: TRBV6-2/TRBV6-3; cdr3_nt: TGTGCCAGCAGTTACGGACGAGGTCCGGAGACCCAGTACTTC; cdr3_aa: CASSYGRGPETQYF
j_call: TRBJ2-1; clone_size: .; d_call: .; v_call: TRBV5-8; cdr3_nt: TGTGCCAGCAGCTTGAGCCAGGGGATGTGGCATGAGCAGTTCTTC; cdr3_aa: CASSLSQGMWHEQFF
j_call: TRBJ1-1; clone_size: .; d_call: TRBD1; v_call: TRBV7-2; cdr3_nt: TGTGCCAGCAGCTTATTGGGGACAGGGAACACTGAAGCTTTCTTT; cdr3_aa: CASSLLGTGNTEAFF
j_call: TRBJ1-2; clone_size: .; d_call: .; v_call: TRBV6-2/TRBV6-3; cdr3_nt: TGTGCCAGCAGTTACGCGGGGAGGCGCGGCTACACCTTC; cdr3_aa: CASSYAGRRGYTF
j_call: TRBJ2-7; clone_size: .; d_call: .; v_call: TRBV5-6; cdr3_nt: TGTGCCAGCAGCTTCGCGGCTTACGAGCAGTACTTC; cdr3_aa: CASSFAAYEQYF
j_call: TRBJ2-5; clone_size: .; d_call: TRBD1; v_call: TRBV4-2; cdr3_nt: TGTGCCAGCAGCCAAGGGGGGACAGGGTTTACGGAGACCCAGTACTTC; cdr3_aa: CASSQGGTGFTETQYF
j_call: TRBJ2-3; clone_size: .; d_call: TRBD2; v_call: TRBV5-4; cdr3_nt: TGTGCCAGCAGGCCTCTAGCGGGGGGGCCCACAGATACGCAGTATTTT; cdr3_aa: CASRPLAGGPTDTQYF
j_call: TRBJ2-7; clone_size: .; d_call: TRBD2; v_call: TRBV7-9; cdr3_nt: TGTGCCAGCAGCTTATCGGGGGGGTTGTCCGAGCAGTACTTC; cdr3_aa: CASSLSGGLSEQYF
j_call: TRBJ2-4; clone_size: .; d_call: .; v_call: TRBV5-6; cdr3_nt: TGTGCCAGCAGCCTTCTGGGGCCCAAAAACATTCAGTACTTC; cdr3_aa: CASSLLGPKNIQYF
j_call: TRBJ1-3; clone_size: .; d_call: .; v_call: TRBV6-5; cdr3_nt: TGTGCCACCTATCGACAGTCCTCTGGAAACACCATATATTTT; cdr3_aa: CATYRQSSGNTIYF
j_call: TRBJ1-4; clone_size: .; d_call: .; v_call: TRBV18; cdr3_nt: TGTGCCAGCTCACTTCGAACAGATGAAAAACTGTTTTTT; cdr3_aa: CASSLRTDEKLFF
j_call: TRBJ1-2; clone_size: few; d_call: TRBD1; v_call: TRBV5-4; cdr3_nt: TGTGCCAGCAGTTATATCCGGGACAGGGGCGGACCCTATGGCTACACCTTC; cdr3_aa: CASSYIRDRGGPYGYTF
j_call: TRBJ1-6; clone_size: .; d_call: .; v_call: TRBV12-5; cdr3_nt: TGTGCTAGTGGTTTGGTACTACAGTTCTCCTCCTATAATTCACCCCTCCACTTT; cdr3_aa: CASGLVLQFSSYNSPLHF
j_call: TRBJ2-3; clone_size: .; d_call: .; v_call: TRBV18; cdr3_nt: TGTGCCAGCTCACCTGCAGGTGTGGGGGGTTACACAGATACGCAGTATTTT; cdr3_aa: CASSPAGVGGYTDTQYF
j_call: TRBJ2-7; clone_size: .; d_call: TRBD2; v_call: TRBV18; cdr3_nt: TGTGCCAGCTCACCACCCGGCGGGGGGGCATCCTACGAGCAGTACTTC; cdr3_aa: CASSPPGGGASYEQYF
j_call: TRBJ2-5; clone_size: .; d_call: .; v_call: TRBV27; cdr3_nt: TGTGCCAGCAGTTTACGGCTCCCGGGAGAGACCCAGTACTTC; cdr3_aa: CASSLRLPGETQYF
j_call: TRBJ1-1; clone_size: .; d_call: .; v_call: TRBV20-1; cdr3_nt: TGCAGTCCTTATAACGAAATCGAGGCTTTCTTT; cdr3_aa: CSPYNEIEAFF